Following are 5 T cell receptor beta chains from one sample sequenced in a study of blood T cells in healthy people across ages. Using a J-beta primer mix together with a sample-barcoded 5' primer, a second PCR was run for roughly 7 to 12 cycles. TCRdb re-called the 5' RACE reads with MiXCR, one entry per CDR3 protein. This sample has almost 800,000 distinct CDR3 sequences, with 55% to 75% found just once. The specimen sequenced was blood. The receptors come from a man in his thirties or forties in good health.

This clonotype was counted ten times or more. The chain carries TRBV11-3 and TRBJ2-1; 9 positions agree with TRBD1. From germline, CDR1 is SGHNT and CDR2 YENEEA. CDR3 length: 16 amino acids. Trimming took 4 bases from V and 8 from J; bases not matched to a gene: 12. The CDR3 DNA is TGTGCCAGCAGCTCGGAAGGGACAGGGCGGGCGGATGAGCAGTTCTTC. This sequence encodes CASSSEGTGRADEQFF.

The CDR3 sequence: CASSLEPGRGTEAFF. The CDR3 nucleotides are TGCGCCAGCAGCTTGGAGCCGGGCCGGGGCACTGAAGCTTTCTTT. The chain uses TRBV5-1 and TRBJ1-1; D call uncertain. The germline V gene has CDR1 SGHRS and CDR2 YFSETQ. The CDR3 contains 15 residues. V was shortened by 0 bases and J by 4 bases, with 13 bases between the two germline ends.

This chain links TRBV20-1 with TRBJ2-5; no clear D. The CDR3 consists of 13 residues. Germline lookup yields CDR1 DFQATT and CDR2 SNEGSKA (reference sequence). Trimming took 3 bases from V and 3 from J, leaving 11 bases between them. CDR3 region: CSASPSEKETQYF. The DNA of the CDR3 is TGCAGTGCTAGTCCAAGCGAGAAAGAGACCCAGTACTTC.

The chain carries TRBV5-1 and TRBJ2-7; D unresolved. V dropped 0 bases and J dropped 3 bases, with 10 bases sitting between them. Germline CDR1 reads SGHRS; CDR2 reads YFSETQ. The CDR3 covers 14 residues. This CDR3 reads CASSLERRDYEQYF. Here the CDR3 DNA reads TGCGCCAGCAGCTTGGAGAGGCGAGACTACGAGCAGTACTTC.

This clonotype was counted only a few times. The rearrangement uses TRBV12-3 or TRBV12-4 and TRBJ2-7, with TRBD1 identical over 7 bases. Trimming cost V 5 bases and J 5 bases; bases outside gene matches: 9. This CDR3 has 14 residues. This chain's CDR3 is CASSPGTVSHEQYF. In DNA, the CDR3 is TGTGCCAGCAGTCCCGGGACAGTGTCTCACGAGCAGTACTTC.